Shown below are 26 T cell receptor beta chains from a single sample sequenced in a study of blood T cell repertoires in COVID-19 (dated by TCRdb to about 2020). Receptors were amplified or captured by the immunoSEQ multiplex PCR assay. The immuneACCESS repertoire file appears here via TCRdb, limited to in-frame rearrangements. These files lack a portion of the clones; in checked studies, under half of the deficit traces to unresolved V genes, and the cause of the others is not known. For this sample there are hundreds of thousands of clones; roughly four fifths appear just once. The ten largest make up approximately 4.5% of the sample. Sequences were obtained from peripheral blood. These receptors originate from a woman between 65 and 79 years old with acute or convalescent COVID-19.

The chain joins TRBV5-1 to TRBJ1-1; 7 bases line up with TRBD1. CDR3 length equals 14 residues. In germline, CDR1 is SGHRS, CDR2 YFSETQ. The junction had 4 bases not matched to a gene; V was cut back by 1 base and J by 4 bases. This CDR3 is CASSLRGRVTEAFF. The CDR3, as DNA: TGCGCCAGCAGCTTGAGGGGGCGGGTCACTGAAGCTTTCTTT.

The V gene is TRBV27, the J gene TRBJ2-1; 15 nucleotides line up with TRBD2. Looked up from germline, CDR1 is MNHEY and CDR2 is SMNVEV (reference sequence). V trimming: 3 bases; J trimming: 0 bases; junction bases outside the gene matches: 3. CDR3 size: 18 residues. DNA for the CDR3: TGTGCCAGCAGTTTCCGGACTAGCGGGGGGGGCTCCTACAATGAGCAGTTCTTC. It codes for CASSFRTSGGGSYNEQFF.

The chain has TRBV2 and TRBJ2-5; 9 bases map to TRBD1. Germline CDR1 and CDR2: SNHLY and FYNNEI. V dropped 4 bases and J dropped 2; count of bases not matched to a gene: 2. The CDR3 covers 14 residues. CDR3 in amino acids: CASSVDRGQETQYF. Written as DNA, the CDR3 is TGTGCCAGCAGTGTTGACAGGGGGCAAGAGACCCAGTACTTC.

The V and J genes are TRBV3-1 (or the pseudogene TRBV3-2) and TRBJ1-5, with 8 positions matching TRBD1. CDR3 length: 14 amino acids. Germline loops: CDR1 LGHDT, CDR2 YNNKEL (reference sequence). The ends lost 1 base at V and 7 bases at J; junction bases unmatched: 3. CDR3 in DNA: TGTGCCAGCAGCCAAGCAGGGGGCGAGCAGCCCCAGCATTTT. This encodes CASSQAGGEQPQHF.

This clone appeared a single time. This sequence joins TRBV13 and TRBJ1-1; 10 bases are a match to TRBD1. The V gene end was trimmed by 3 bases and the J gene end by 1 base; junction bases not matched to a gene: 2. CDR1 and CDR2 (germline): PRHDT, FYEKMQ (reference sequence). The CDR3 totals 15 residues. The CDR3 here is CASSLTGGRNTEAFF. The CDR3 region has the DNA TGTGCCAGCAGCTTGACAGGGGGCAGGAACACTGAAGCTTTCTTT.

The chain has TRBV5-1 and TRBJ2-3; TRBD1 matches 9 bases. There are 14 residues in the CDR3. CDR1 is SGHRS, CDR2 YFSETQ, per germline. The J segment lost 6 bases and the V segment lost 4 bases, leaving 6 bases of the junction unmatched. The CDR3 sequence: CASSKGQGPDTQYF. The DNA for the CDR3 is TGCGCCAGCAGCAAGGGACAGGGTCCGGATACGCAGTATTTT. The full variable domain, with the rest looked up from reference TRBV5-1 and TRBJ2-3, is KAGVTQTPRYLIKTRGQQVTLSCSPISGHRSVSWYQQTPGQGLQFLFEYFSETQRNKGNFPGRFSGRQFSNSRSEMNVSTLELGDSALYLCASSKGQGPDTQYFGPGTRLTVL.

The chain couples TRBV28 to TRBJ1-4; TRBD1 aligns across 9 bases. The V gene end was trimmed by 3 bases and the J gene end by 5 bases; junction bases not matched to a gene: 4. In germline, CDR1 is MDHEN, CDR2 SYDVKM. This CDR3 contains 15 residues. The CDR3 reads CASSLSDRGNEKLFF. The CDR3, as DNA: TGTGCCAGCAGTTTGAGTGACAGGGGGAATGAAAAACTGTTTTTT. The entire variable domain, with the rest obtained from reference TRBV28 and TRBJ1-4, is as follows: DVKVTQSSRYLVKRTGEKVFLECVQDMDHENMFWYRQDPGLGLRLIYFSYDVKMKEKGDIPEGYSVSREKKERFSLILESASTNQTSMYLCASSLSDRGNEKLFFGSGTQLSVL.

The V gene is TRBV2, the J gene TRBJ1-5; 10 positions agree with TRBD1. With V trimmed by 7 bases and J by 5 bases, 5 bases remained unmatched. CDR1 and CDR2 (germline): SNHLY, FYNNEI. CDR3 size: 14 residues. DNA of the CDR3: TGTGCCAGCAACCCGACAGGGGGCCATCAGCCCCAGCATTTT. As protein: CASNPTGGHQPQHF.

V and J are TRBV15 and TRBJ2-5; tentatively, D is TRBD2 (6 bases). V shed 7 bases and J shed 5 bases, with 14 bases lying between them. CDR1 is LNHNV and CDR2 is YYDKDF in the germline V gene (reference sequence). The CDR3 has 13 residues. The CDR3 loop is CATTEGPPETQYF. The CDR3, as DNA: TGTGCCACCACGGAGGGACCGCCGGAGACCCAGTACTTC.

V usage is TRBV5-5 and J usage is TRBJ1-1; D gene unclear. V was trimmed by 0 bases and J by 1 base, leaving 7 bases between them. Germline V gene lookup returns CDR1 SGHKS and CDR2 YYEKEE (reference sequence). This CDR3 has 14 residues. CDR3 DNA: TGTGCCAGCAGCTTGGTCCCCCAGAACACTGAAGCTTTCTTT. Translated: CASSLVPQNTEAFF.

This sequence joins TRBV5-5 and TRBJ2-7, with 7 nucleotides matching TRBD1. Germline trimming cut 4 bases from V and 11 bases from J; bases unmatched to any gene: 6. The CDR3 contains 11 residues. Germline V lookup: CDR1 SGHKS, CDR2 YYEKEE (reference sequence). The CDR3: CASSPGQDKYF. The CDR3 nucleotides read TGTGCCAGCAGCCCAGGACAGGACAAGTACTTC.

Ten or more counts support this clone. The chain has TRBV11-3 and TRBJ2-1, with a tentative D call TRBD1 (5 bases). This CDR3 is built from 15 residues. Germline assignment: CDR1 SGHNT and CDR2 YENEEA. The V end lost 0 bases, the J end lost 2 bases, and 8 bases lay between the germline ends. In DNA, the CDR3 is TGTGCCAGCAGCTTAGACAGGGCTGCCTACAATGAGCAGTTCTTC. It yields the protein CASSLDRAAYNEQFF.

This clone was detected many times. The chain uses TRBV18 and TRBJ2-5; 8 bases align to TRBD2. Germline values: CDR1 KGHSH, CDR2 LQKENI. CDR3 size: 14 residues. V dropped 3 bases and J dropped 2; count of bases not matched to a gene: 2. CDR3 DNA sequence: TGTGCCAGCTCACCCGGGACTAGACAAGAGACCCAGTACTTC. It specifies CASSPGTRQETQYF. The entire variable domain, with the rest obtained from reference TRBV18 and TRBJ2-5, is as follows: NAGVMQNPRHLVRRRGQEARLRCSPMKGHSHVYWYRQLPEEGLKFMVYLQKENIIDESGMPKERFSAEFPKEGPSILRIQQVVRGDSAAYFCASSPGTRQETQYFGPGTRLLVL.

The V call is TRBV2, the J call TRBJ1-5; a weak D match, TRBD1 (6 bases). The length of the CDR3 is 14 residues. Trimming removed 6 bases at V and 6 bases at J, with 15 bases between. Per germline, CDR1 SNHLY and CDR2 FYNNEI. For the CDR3, the DNA is TGTGCCAGCAGGCCGGACAGTCCTGGTCAGCCCCAGCATTTT. It encodes CASRPDSPGQPQHF.

The rearrangement uses TRBV7-2 and TRBJ1-6; 9 bases line up with TRBD1. With V trimmed by 5 bases and J by 6 bases, 11 bases remained unmatched. Germline values: CDR1 SGHTA, CDR2 FQGNSA. CDR3 size: 17 residues. The CDR3 sequence is CASSTGDRVYFNSPLHF. CDR3 nucleotides: TGTGCCAGCAGCACTGGGGACAGGGTTTATTTTAATTCACCCCTCCACTTT.

The V and J genes are TRBV18 and TRBJ1-1; 9 bases fit TRBD1. V lost 0 bases and J lost 3; bases outside the gene matches: 5. Germline values: CDR1 KGHSH, CDR2 LQKENI. The CDR3 extends over 16 amino acids. The CDR3 DNA reads as TGTGCCAGCTCACCACCCCAACAGGGGGCTTACACTGAAGCTTTCTTT. Encoded protein: CASSPPQQGAYTEAFF.

The chain couples TRBV18 to TRBJ2-5, with TRBD2 identical over 12 bases. The junction had 3 bases not matched to a gene; V was cut back by 3 bases and J by 4 bases. CDR1 and CDR2 (germline): KGHSH, LQKENI. The CDR3 totals 15 residues. The CDR3 region is CASSPMGLAGETQYF. The CDR3 DNA sequence: TGTGCCAGCTCACCGATGGGACTAGCGGGAGAGACCCAGTACTTC.

The rearrangement links TRBV30 to TRBJ2-3, with a possible D match to TRBD1 (6 bases). Between the trimmed V and J ends, which lost 1 base and 1 base, there was a span of 12 bases. This CDR3 contains 15 residues. Germline CDR1 and CDR2: GTSNPN and SVGIG (reference sequence). The CDR3 reads CAWSAGAFGTDTQYF. The CDR3 coding sequence is TGTGCCTGGAGTGCAGGGGCGTTTGGCACAGATACGCAGTATTTT.

The genes are TRBV2 and TRBJ2-7; TRBD1 agrees at 8 bases. This CDR3 has 14 residues. V shed 6 bases, J shed 4 bases, and the junction held 8 bases outside the gene matches. Germline assignment: CDR1 SNHLY and CDR2 FYNNEI. The CDR3, as DNA: TGTGCCAGCAGGGCCGGGACAGGAGAATACGAGCAGTACTTC. Amino acid sequence: CASRAGTGEYEQYF.

The V gene is TRBV13, the J gene TRBJ1-5; 11 bases match TRBD1. The junction had 3 bases not matched to a gene; V was cut back by 4 bases and J by 4 bases. The CDR3 contains 15 residues. Per germline, CDR1 PRHDT and CDR2 FYEKMQ (reference sequence). The CDR3 bases are TGTGCCAGCAGCTGGGGACAGGGGGTTAATCAGCCCCAGCATTTT. Its translation: CASSWGQGVNQPQHF.

The chain employs TRBV11-2 and TRBJ1-5; D is ambiguous. The ends were cut back, 1 base at V and 5 bases at J, with 18 bases in the middle. The CDR3 has 17 residues. The germline CDR1 and CDR2 sequences are SGHAT and FQNNGV. As DNA, the CDR3 is TGTGCCAGCAGCTTAGGGGTAGGTCAGGTTGACGATCAGCCCCAGCATTTT. Protein product: CASSLGVGQVDDQPQHF.

The rearrangement links TRBV25-1 to TRBJ2-7; TRBD2 is a possible D gene (5 bases). The germline V and J ends were trimmed by 3 bases and 0 bases, with 9 bases remaining between them. The germline gives CDR1 MGHDK, CDR2 SYGVNS. The length of the CDR3 is 14 residues. The DNA for the CDR3 is TGTGCCAGCAGTGAGAGGGCGAGCTCCTACGAGCAGTACTTC. This gives the protein CASSERASSYEQYF.

The chain carries TRBV5-1 and TRBJ2-1; 13 bases are a match to TRBD2. This CDR3 is 15 amino acids long. V shed 0 bases and J 8 bases; nucleotides not matched to a gene: 2. Germline values: CDR1 SGHRS, CDR2 YFSETQ. The DNA for the CDR3 is TGCGCCAGCAGCTTGGGACTAGCGGGGGGTGATGAGCAGTTCTTC. It is translated as CASSLGLAGGDEQFF.

J is TRBJ1-2 and V is TRBV30, with 8 bases aligning to TRBD1. This CDR3 contains 11 residues. The J segment lost 8 bases and the V segment lost 4 bases, leaving 3 bases of the junction unmatched. Germline-derived CDR1 and CDR2 are GTSNPN and SVGIG (reference sequence). The CDR3 sequence: CAWTQGAGYTF. CDR3 nucleotide sequence: TGTGCCTGGACCCAGGGGGCCGGCTACACCTTC.

This clone has a handful of counts. The chain combines TRBV7-8 with TRBJ1-3; 8 bases are shared with TRBD1. CDR3 size: 15 residues. CDR1 and CDR2 from the germline V gene are SGHVS and FQNEAQ. Germline trimming cut 5 bases from V and 3 bases from J; bases unmatched to any gene: 6. CDR3 sequence reads: CASSPGGGGGNTIYF. CDR3 bases: TGTGCCAGCAGCCCAGGGGGCGGCGGTGGAAACACCATATATTTT.

In its sample, this clone was seen once. The gene calls are TRBV5-1 and TRBJ1-1, with TRBD1 identical over 10 bases. CDR3 length equals 16 residues. Germline V lookup: CDR1 SGHRS, CDR2 YFSETQ. V gave up 2 bases and J gave up 1 base; unmatched junction bases: 5. DNA of the CDR3: TGCGCCAGCAGCTTTGACAGGGGGCTTGAGAACACTGAAGCTTTCTTT. Its protein product is CASSFDRGLENTEAFF.